This TCR beta chain stems from a study of blood T cell repertoires in COVID-19. There are 13 residues in the CDR3. Germline trimming cut 4 bases from V and 1 base from J; bases unmatched to any gene: 1. Profiled with immunoSEQ multiplex PCR; TCRdb holds only in-frame clones, not every one. The sample lists under 150,000 clones, approximately 83% occurring once. The chain is built from TRBV12-3 or TRBV12-4 and TRBJ2-7; 7 bases align to TRBD1. The specimen was peripheral blood. This sequence originates from a man in his forties with active or convalescent COVID-19. CDR3 protein: CASSYRGSYEQYF. CDR3 bases: TGTGCCAGCAGTTACAGGGGTTCCTACGAGCAGTACTTC.